This entry lists 19 T cell receptor beta chains sequenced from one sample in a study of blood T cell repertoires in COVID-19. The method was immunoSEQ multiplex PCR; TCRdb's version includes in-frame clones alone and lacks a portion of them. The sample records approximately 280,000 clones, approximately 86% being singletons. The sequencing input was peripheral blood. These TCRs come from a woman in her 30s who had recovered from COVID-19.

This clone came up once. The chain recombines TRBV6-6 with TRBJ1-1; D gene uncertain. V was trimmed by 2 bases and J by 1 base, leaving 8 bases between them. CDR3 length: 14 amino acids. From germline, CDR1 is MNHNY and CDR2 SVGAGI (reference sequence). The CDR3 bases are TGTGCCAGCAGTTACAAAGGAGGGAACACTGAAGCTTTCTTT. Translating gives CASSYKGGNTEAFF.

The rearrangement links TRBV19 to TRBJ2-7, with TRBD1 as a possible D gene (5 bases). Per the germline V gene, CDR1 is LNHDA and CDR2 is SQIVND (reference sequence). The CDR3 runs 15 residues. V lost 4 bases, J lost 0 bases, and 13 bases lay in between. This CDR3 reads CASSTVPGSSYEQYF. CDR3 DNA: TGTGCCAGTAGTACGGTGCCAGGGTCCTCCTACGAGCAGTACTTC.

This rearrangement joins TRBV18 to TRBJ1-6; the D gene is possibly TRBD1 (5 bases). CDR1 and CDR2 from the germline V gene are KGHSH and LQKENI. Between the trimmed V and J ends, which lost 3 bases and 10 bases, there was a span of 16 bases. The CDR3 runs to 15 residues. The CDR3 bases are TGTGCCAGCTCACCGCGGGACGGCCCGGGGTCACCCCTCCACTTT. Its translation is CASSPRDGPGSPLHF.

This clone was counted between two and nine times. The chain employs TRBV19 and TRBJ1-4, with 8 bases identical to TRBD1. The CDR3 totals 15 residues. Germline lookup yields CDR1 LNHDA and CDR2 SQIVND (reference sequence). The V segment lost 8 bases and the J segment 1 base; nucleotides outside the gene matches: 6. CDR3 sequence: CASRTGGRTNEKLFF. CDR3 bases: TGTGCCAGTCGCACAGGGGGGAGAACTAATGAAAAACTGTTTTTT.

This clone was counted a single time. The genes are TRBV6-6 and TRBJ1-1; D is ambiguous. Trimming removed 7 bases from V and 5 bases from J, with 8 bases in between. The CDR3 length is 11 residues. CDR1 is MNHNY and CDR2 is SVGAGI in the germline V gene (reference sequence). The CDR3 is CASTHGTEAFF. CDR3 nucleotides: TGTGCCAGCACGCACGGGACTGAAGCTTTCTTT.

This chain connects TRBV3-1 (or the pseudogene TRBV3-2) to TRBJ2-7, with 7 bases aligning to TRBD1. V shed 3 bases and J 2 bases; nucleotides not matched to a gene: 4. The length of the CDR3 is 14 residues. The germline CDR1 and CDR2 sequences are LGHDT and YNNKEL (reference sequence). The CDR3 coding sequence is TGTGCCAGCAGCCAGACAGGGTACACCTACGAGCAGTACTTC. It is translated as CASSQTGYTYEQYF.

The chain employs TRBV7-2 and TRBJ2-5, with TRBD2 matching 8 bases. This CDR3 comprises 16 residues. Germline V lookup: CDR1 SGHTA, CDR2 FQGNSA. With V trimmed by 7 bases and J by 5 bases, 15 bases remained unmatched. Here the CDR3 reads CASTPSSGGLVETQYF. In nucleotides, the CDR3 is TGTGCCAGCACCCCTTCATCGGGAGGGTTGGTCGAGACCCAGTACTTC.

As concerns this clone: The sample holds other DNA sequences that translate to the same CDR3. The rearrangement uses TRBV27 and TRBJ1-1; TRBD1 might be the D (6 bases). The germline V gene encodes CDR1 MNHEY and CDR2 SMNVEV (reference sequence). V was clipped by 1 base and J by 3 bases, with 9 bases between them. The CDR3 is made up of 14 amino acids. The CDR3 bases are TGTGCCAGCAGTTTATTAGGGGGTTACACTGAAGCTTTCTTT. Residues: CASSLLGGYTEAFF.

The chain recombines TRBV20-1 with TRBJ2-3; D is uncertain. The CDR3 is made up of 14 amino acids. Trimming removed 3 bases from V and 2 bases from J, with 12 bases in between. Germline CDR1 is DFQATT and CDR2 is SNEGSKA (reference sequence). CDR3 in amino acids: CSASWQKFTDTQYF. CDR3 coding DNA: TGCAGTGCTAGTTGGCAGAAATTCACAGATACGCAGTATTTT.

V usage is TRBV6-2 or TRBV6-3 and J usage is TRBJ1-6; D gene uncertain. The CDR3 runs to 14 residues. Trimming left V 5 bases short and J 9 bases short, with 14 bases between. Germline V gives CDR1 MNHEY, CDR2 SVGEGT. This chain's CDR3 is CASSRTTRGSPLHF. The CDR3 region has the DNA TGTGCCAGCAGTAGGACGACTCGGGGTTCACCCCTCCACTTT.

This clone has just one count. The V call is TRBV6-5, the J call TRBJ2-7; 10 bases are shared with TRBD1. The ends lost 6 bases at V and 4 bases at J; junction bases unmatched: 3. In germline, CDR1 is MNHEY, CDR2 SVGAGI. CDR3 size: 13 residues. CDR3 bases: TGTGCCAGCAGGAGGGACAGGGGATACGAGCAGTACTTC. Protein sequence: CASRRDRGYEQYF.

This clone has just a few counts. The gene calls are TRBV9 and TRBJ2-1; possibly TRBD1 for D (7 bases). The V gene's germline CDR1 is SGDLS and CDR2 YYNGEE. The CDR3 sequence is 15 residues long. V lost 3 bases and J 4 bases, leaving 14 bases between the germline ends. The CDR3 nucleotides read TGTGCCAGCAGCGGGAGGGACAGACCATACAATGAGCAGTTCTTC. This gives the protein CASSGRDRPYNEQFF.

The rearrangement links TRBV12-3 or TRBV12-4 to TRBJ2-7; D is unclear. The V end lost 4 bases, the J end lost 5 bases, and 9 bases lay between the germline ends. The CDR3 runs to 12 residues. CDR3: CASSSAPDEQYF. The CDR3 nucleotides are TGTGCCAGCAGTTCCGCCCCGGACGAGCAGTACTTC.

The chain carries TRBV7-9 and TRBJ1-4; no firm D call. Trimming took 3 bases from V and 7 from J, leaving 15 bases between them. From germline, CDR1 is SEHNR and CDR2 FQNEAQ (reference sequence). This CDR3 contains 15 residues. The CDR3 loop reads CASSFYSGFGEKLFF. The CDR3 coding sequence is TGTGCCAGCAGCTTTTATTCGGGATTTGGTGAAAAACTGTTTTTT.

The rearrangement uses TRBV5-1 and TRBJ1-4; D is uncertain. V shed 4 bases and J shed 10 bases, with 17 bases lying between them. Per the germline V gene, CDR1 is SGHRS and CDR2 is YFSETQ. This CDR3 has 14 residues. The CDR3 nucleotides are TGCGCCAGCAGCCCGCCCGACAAGGGAGGAAAACTGTTTTTT. It is translated as CASSPPDKGGKLFF.

The chain uses TRBV6-5 and TRBJ2-5, with unresolved D. The CDR3 is 12 residues long. V lost 6 bases to trimming and J lost 4 bases, with 9 bases between them. Germline values: CDR1 MNHEY, CDR2 SVGAGI. CDR3 sequence (DNA): TGTGCCAGCAGCCGGTACCTAGAGACCCAGTACTTC. Amino acids: CASSRYLETQYF.

The rearrangement joins TRBV5-4 to TRBJ2-1; 12 positions match TRBD2. Germline-derived CDR1 and CDR2 are SGHNT and YYREEE (reference sequence). Losses at the gene ends were 0 bases for V and 8 bases for J; bases not matched to a gene: 6. The CDR3 spans 16 residues. CDR3 nucleotides: TGTGCCAGCAGCTTGGATCTAGCGGGGGGGCTCGATGAGCAGTTCTTC. It translates to CASSLDLAGGLDEQFF.

Comments on this clone: Distinct nucleotide sequences in the sample also encode this CDR3. This sequence joins TRBV9 and TRBJ2-6; 9 bases are a match to TRBD1. Unmatched junction bases numbered 4, after V lost 4 bases and J lost 2 bases. Germline CDR1 reads SGDLS; CDR2 reads YYNGEE. The CDR3 has 16 amino acids. The CDR3: CASSPGDRAGANVLTF. CDR3 nucleotide sequence: TGTGCCAGCAGCCCCGGGGACAGGGCTGGGGCCAACGTCCTGACTTTC.

This clone was counted a single time. The chain is built from TRBV7-2 and TRBJ2-7; possible D gene TRBD2, 6 bases. V gave up 5 bases and J gave up 3 bases, with 20 bases separating them. CDR1 is SGHTA, CDR2 FQGNSA, per germline. CDR3 size: 16 residues. DNA for the CDR3: TGTGCCAGCAGCGCAAACGGGGGATTAAACCACTACGAGCAGTACTTC. This sequence encodes CASSANGGLNHYEQYF.